The source of this TCR beta chain is a study of blood T cell repertoires in COVID-19. Sequenced by immunoSEQ multiplex PCR; TCRdb stores in-frame clones only, minus some. The sample has under 45,000 clones, 60% to 80% seen once. Per the germline V gene, CDR1 is DFQATT and CDR2 is SNEGSKA (reference sequence). The CDR3 is 13 residues long. With 3 bases removed from V and 13 bases from J, the gap between germline ends came to 16 bases. The sequence was collected from a woman between 65 and 79 years old with acute or convalescent COVID-19. The chain carries TRBV20-1 and TRBJ1-6, with D uncertain. The specimen sequenced was peripheral blood. CDR3: CSASLQVRGPLHF. CDR3 nucleotide sequence: TGCAGTGCTAGTCTCCAGGTCCGTGGGCCCCTCCACTTT.